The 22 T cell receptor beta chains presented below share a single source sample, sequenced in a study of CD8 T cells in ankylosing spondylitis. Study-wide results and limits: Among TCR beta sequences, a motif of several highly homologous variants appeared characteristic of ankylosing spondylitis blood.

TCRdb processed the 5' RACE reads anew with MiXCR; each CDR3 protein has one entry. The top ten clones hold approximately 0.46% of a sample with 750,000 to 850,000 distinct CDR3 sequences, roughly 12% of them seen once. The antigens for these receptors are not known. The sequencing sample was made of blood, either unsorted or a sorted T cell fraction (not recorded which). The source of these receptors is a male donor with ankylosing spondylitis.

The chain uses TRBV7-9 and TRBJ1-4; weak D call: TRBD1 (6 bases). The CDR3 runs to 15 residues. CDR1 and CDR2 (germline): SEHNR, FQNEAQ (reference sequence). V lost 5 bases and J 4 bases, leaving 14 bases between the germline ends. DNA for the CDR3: TGTGCCAGCAGCCCCAAGGGGGACGGTAATGAAAAACTGTTTTTT. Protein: CASSPKGDGNEKLFF.

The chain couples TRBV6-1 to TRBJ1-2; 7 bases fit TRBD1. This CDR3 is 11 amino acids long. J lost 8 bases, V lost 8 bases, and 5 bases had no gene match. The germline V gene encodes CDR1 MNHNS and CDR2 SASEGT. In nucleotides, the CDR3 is TGTGCCAGCCGACAGGGACGGGGCTACACCTTC. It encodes CASRQGRGYTF.

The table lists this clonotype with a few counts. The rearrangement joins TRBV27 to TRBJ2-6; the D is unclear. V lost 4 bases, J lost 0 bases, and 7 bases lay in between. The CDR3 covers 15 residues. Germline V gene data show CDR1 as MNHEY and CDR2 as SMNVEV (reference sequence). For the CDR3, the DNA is TGTGCCAGCAGTTACCTAAGCTCTGGGGCCAACGTCCTGACTTTC. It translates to CASSYLSSGANVLTF.

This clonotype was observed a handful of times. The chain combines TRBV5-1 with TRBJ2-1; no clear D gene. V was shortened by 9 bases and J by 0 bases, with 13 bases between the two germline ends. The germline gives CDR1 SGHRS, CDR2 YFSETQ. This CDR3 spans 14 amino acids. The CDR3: CATQDGSSYNEQFF. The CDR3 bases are TGCGCCACCCAGGACGGTAGCTCCTACAATGAGCAGTTCTTC.

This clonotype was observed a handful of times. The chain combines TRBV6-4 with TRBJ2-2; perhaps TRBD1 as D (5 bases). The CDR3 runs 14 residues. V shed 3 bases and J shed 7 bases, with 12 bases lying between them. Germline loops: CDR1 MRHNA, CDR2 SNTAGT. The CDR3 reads CASSEQGGIGELFF. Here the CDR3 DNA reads TGTGCCAGCAGTGAGCAGGGTGGAATCGGGGAGCTGTTTTTT.

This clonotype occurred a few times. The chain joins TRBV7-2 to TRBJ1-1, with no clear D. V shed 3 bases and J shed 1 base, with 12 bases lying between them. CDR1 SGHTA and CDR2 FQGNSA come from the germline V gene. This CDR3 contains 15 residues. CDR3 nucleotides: TGTGCCAGCAGCTTGCAAGCACGGGCGAACACTGAAGCTTTCTTT. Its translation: CASSLQARANTEAFF. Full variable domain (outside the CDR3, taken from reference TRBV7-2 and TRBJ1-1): GAGVSQSPSNKVTEKGKDVELRCDPISGHTALYWYRQSLGQGLEFLIYFQGNSAPDKSGLPSDRFSAERTGGSVSTLTIQRTQQEDSAVYLCASSLQARANTEAFFGQGTRLTVV.

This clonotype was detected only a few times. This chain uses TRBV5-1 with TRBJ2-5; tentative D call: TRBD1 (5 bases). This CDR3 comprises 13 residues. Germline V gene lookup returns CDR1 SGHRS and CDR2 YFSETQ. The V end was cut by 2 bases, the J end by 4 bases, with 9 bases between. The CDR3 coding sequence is TGCGCCAGCAGCTTCAGGGAACGAGAGACCCAGTACTTC. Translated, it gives CASSFRERETQYF.

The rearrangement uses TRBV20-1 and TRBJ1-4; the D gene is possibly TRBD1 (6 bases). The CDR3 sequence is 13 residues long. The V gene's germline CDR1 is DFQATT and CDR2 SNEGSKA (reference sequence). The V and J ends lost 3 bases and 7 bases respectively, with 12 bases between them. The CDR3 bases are TGCAGTGCTAGGGGGACAACTGGTGAAAAACTGTTTTTT. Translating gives CSARGTTGEKLFF.

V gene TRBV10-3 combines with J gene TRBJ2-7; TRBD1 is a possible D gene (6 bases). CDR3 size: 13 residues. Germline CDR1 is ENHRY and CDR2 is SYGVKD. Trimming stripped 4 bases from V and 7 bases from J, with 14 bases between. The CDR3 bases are TGTGCCATCAGTGCCCAACTCAGGGGAGAGCAGTACTTC. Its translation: CAISAQLRGEQYF.

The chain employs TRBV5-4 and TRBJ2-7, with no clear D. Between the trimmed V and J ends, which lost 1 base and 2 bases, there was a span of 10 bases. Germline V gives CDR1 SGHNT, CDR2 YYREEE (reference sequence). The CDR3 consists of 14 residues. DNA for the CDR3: TGTGCCAGCAGCTTGCCCGGGTCGCCCTACGAGCAGTACTTC. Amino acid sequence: CASSLPGSPYEQYF. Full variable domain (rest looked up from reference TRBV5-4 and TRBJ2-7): ETGVTQSPTHLIKTRGQQVTLRCSSQSGHNTVSWYQQALGQGPQFIFQYYREEENGRGNFPPRFSGLQFPNYSSELNVNALELDDSALYLCASSLPGSPYEQYFGPGTRLTVT.

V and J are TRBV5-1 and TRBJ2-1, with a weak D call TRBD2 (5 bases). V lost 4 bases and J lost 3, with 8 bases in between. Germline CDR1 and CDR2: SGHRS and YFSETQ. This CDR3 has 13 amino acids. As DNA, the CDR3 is TGCGCCAGCAGCAACGAGGGCTACAATGAGCAGTTCTTC. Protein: CASSNEGYNEQFF.

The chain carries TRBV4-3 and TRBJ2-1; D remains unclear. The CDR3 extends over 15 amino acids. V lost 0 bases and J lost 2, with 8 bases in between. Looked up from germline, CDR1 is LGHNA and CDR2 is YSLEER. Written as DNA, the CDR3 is TGCGCCAGCAGCCAAGAAAGGGTCCCCTACAATGAGCAGTTCTTC. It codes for CASSQERVPYNEQFF.

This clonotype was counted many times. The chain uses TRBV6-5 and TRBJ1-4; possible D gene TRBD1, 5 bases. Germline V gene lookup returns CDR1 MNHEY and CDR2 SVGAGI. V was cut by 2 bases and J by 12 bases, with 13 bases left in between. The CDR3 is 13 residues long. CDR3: CASSYLFRGQLFF. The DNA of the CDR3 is TGTGCCAGCAGTTACCTATTTCGGGGACAACTGTTTTTT.

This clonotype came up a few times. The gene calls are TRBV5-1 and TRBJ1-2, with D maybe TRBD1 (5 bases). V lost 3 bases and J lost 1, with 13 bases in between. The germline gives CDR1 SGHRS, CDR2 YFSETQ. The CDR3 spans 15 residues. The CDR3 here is CASSSIGTFNYGYTF. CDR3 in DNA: TGCGCCAGCAGCTCGATAGGGACGTTTAACTATGGCTACACCTTC.

CDR3 coding DNA: TGTGCCAGCAGAAGGAGGTTAGAGGGCAATCAGCCCCAGCATTTT. Translated: CASRRRLEGNQPQHF. This chain connects TRBV6-1 to TRBJ1-5; D gene uncertain. With 6 bases removed from V and 2 bases from J, the gap between germline ends came to 14 bases. The CDR3 is 15 residues long. Germline V CDR1 and CDR2: MNHNS, SASEGT.

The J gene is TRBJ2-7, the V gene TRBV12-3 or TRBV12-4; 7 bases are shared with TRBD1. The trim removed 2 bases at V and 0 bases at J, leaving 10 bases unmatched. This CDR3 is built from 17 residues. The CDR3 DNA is TGTGCCAGCAGTTTAAAGTATTTGGGACAGAGCTCCTACGAGCAGTACTTC. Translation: CASSLKYLGQSSYEQYF.

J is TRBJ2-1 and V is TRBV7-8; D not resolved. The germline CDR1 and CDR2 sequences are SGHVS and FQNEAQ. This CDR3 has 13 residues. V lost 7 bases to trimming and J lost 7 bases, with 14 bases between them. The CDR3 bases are TGTGCCAGCACCATAACGGACGATAATGAGCAGTTCTTC. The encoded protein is CASTITDDNEQFF.

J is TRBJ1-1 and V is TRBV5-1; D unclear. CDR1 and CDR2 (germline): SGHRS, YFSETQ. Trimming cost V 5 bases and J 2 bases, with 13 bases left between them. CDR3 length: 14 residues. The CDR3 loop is CASRPGPGNTEAFF. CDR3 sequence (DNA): TGCGCCAGCAGACCGGGCCCGGGTAACACTGAAGCTTTCTTT.

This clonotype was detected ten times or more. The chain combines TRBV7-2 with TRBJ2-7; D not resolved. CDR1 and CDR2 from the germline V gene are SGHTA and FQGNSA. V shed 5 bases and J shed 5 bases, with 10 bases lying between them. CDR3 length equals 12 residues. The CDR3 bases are TGTGCCAGCAGCCCCCCATCGAACGAGCAGTACTTC. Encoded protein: CASSPPSNEQYF.

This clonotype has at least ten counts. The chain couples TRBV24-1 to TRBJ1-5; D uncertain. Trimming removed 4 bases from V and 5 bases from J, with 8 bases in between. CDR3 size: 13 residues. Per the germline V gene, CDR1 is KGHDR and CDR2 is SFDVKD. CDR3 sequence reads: CATSEDGYQPQHF. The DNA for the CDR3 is TGTGCCACCAGTGAGGATGGTTATCAGCCCCAGCATTTT.

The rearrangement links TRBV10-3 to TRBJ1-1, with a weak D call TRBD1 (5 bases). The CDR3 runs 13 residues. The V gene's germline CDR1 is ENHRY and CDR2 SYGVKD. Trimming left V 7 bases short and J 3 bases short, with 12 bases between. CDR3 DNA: TGTGCCATCAATGGAGGCAGGGACACTGAAGCTTTCTTT. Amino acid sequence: CAINGGRDTEAFF.

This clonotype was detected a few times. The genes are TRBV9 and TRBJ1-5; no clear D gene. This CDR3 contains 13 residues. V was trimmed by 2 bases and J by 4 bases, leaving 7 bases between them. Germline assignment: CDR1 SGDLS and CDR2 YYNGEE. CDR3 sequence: CASSVSPNQPQHF. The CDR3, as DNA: TGTGCCAGCAGCGTGAGCCCTAATCAGCCCCAGCATTTT.